The clone carrying this T cell receptor (beta chain) has just a few counts. Antigen unknown. J lost 12 bases, V lost 7 bases, and 13 bases had no gene match. The germline CDR1 and CDR2 sequences are MNHEY and SVGAGI. There are 14 residues in the CDR3. The data stem from a study of beta chain features in type 1 diabetes. Regarding the study as a whole: Shorter TCRB CDR3s, moderately but significantly so, marked every one of the four CD4+ subsets in Type 1 diabetes patients.

Sorting of CD4+ naive, central memory, regulatory and stem cell-like memory cells was performed via CD45RO/CCR7/CD25/CD127/CD95/CD27. As every portion of the isolated RNA was reverse transcribed, the sequencing read expressed TCRB transcripts. Generated by immunoSEQ multiplex PCR, the TCRdb table keeps only in-frame clones and is missing some. This table has around 180,000 clones, over 6% appearing once. The receptor was derived from a man in his late teens or twenties with type 1 diabetes. The chain joins TRBV6-5 to TRBJ2-1; 9 nucleotides match TRBD1. Sequenced material: central memory CD4+ T cells from blood. DNA for the CDR3: TGTGCCAGCAACCCGGGACAGGGCAGTTACGGGCAGTTCTTC. Translation: CASNPGQGSYGQFF.